The present T cell receptor beta chain was sequenced within a study of cytomegalovirus exposure and HLA in healthy donors. A note on this clone: The junction shows a germline mismatch at one end, possibly a read error.

The PCR had 60 Vbeta and 13 Jbeta primers. The repertoire was sequenced with immunoSEQ multiplex PCR; TCRdb's copy has only in-frame clones and lacks some. This sample carries under 200,000 clones, around 77% of them seen once, and the ten largest clones take over 2%. The CDR3 spans 13 residues. Germline values: CDR1 SNHLY, CDR2 FYNNEI. The source material was PBMCs. V usage is TRBV2 and J usage is TRBJ1-5, with a weak D call TRBD1 (5 bases). This receptor was taken from a man in his sixties in good health and CMV-seronegative. In nucleotides, the CDR3 is TGTGCCAGCAGTGCCCAAGTCAGACAGCCCCAGAATTTT. This sequence encodes CASSAQVRQPQNF.